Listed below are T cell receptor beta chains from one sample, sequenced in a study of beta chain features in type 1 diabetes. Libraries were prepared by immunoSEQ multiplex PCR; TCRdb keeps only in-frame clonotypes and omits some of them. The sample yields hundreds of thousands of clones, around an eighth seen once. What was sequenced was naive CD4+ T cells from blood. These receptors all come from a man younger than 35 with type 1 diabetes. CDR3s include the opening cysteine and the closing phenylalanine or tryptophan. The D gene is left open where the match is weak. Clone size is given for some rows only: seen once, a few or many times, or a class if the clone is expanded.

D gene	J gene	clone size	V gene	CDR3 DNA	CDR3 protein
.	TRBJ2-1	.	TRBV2	TGTGCCAGCAGTGATCTGGGGGGATCCTACAATGAGCAGTTCTTC	CASSDLGGSYNEQFF
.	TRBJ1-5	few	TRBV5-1	TGCGCCAGCAGCCCGGAGGGCTCAGGGCAGCCCCAGCATTTT	CASSPEGSGQPQHF
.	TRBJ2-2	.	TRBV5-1	TGCGCCAGCACCACCCCGGGGGACACCGGGGAGCTGTTTTTT	CASTTPGDTGELFF
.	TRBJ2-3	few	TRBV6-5	TGTGCCAGCAGTTACTCGGGCTACCCCACAGATACGCAGTATTTT	CASSYSGYPTDTQYF
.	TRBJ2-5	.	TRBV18	TGTGCCAGCTCAACAACACTATTCGAAGAGACCCAGTACTTC	CASSTTLFEETQYF
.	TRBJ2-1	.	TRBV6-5	TGTGCCAGCAGTTACTCTCCAGAAAGGAGGAATGAGCAGTTCTTC	CASSYSPERRNEQFF
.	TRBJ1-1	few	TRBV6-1	TGTGCCAGCAGTACCCGGGACACCGAGAACACTGAAGCTTTCTTT	CASSTRDTENTEAFF
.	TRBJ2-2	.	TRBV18	TGTGCCAGCTCACCGTGGGGAATCGGGGAGCTGTTTTTT	CASSPWGIGELFF
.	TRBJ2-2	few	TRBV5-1	TGCGCCAGCAGAGAGAATCACAACACCGGGGAGCTGTTTTTT	CASRENHNTGELFF
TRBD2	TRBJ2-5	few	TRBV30	TGTGCCTGGCGGACTAGCAACCGAGAGACCCAGTACTTC	CAWRTSNRETQYF
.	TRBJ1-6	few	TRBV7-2	TGTGCCAGCAGCTTAGCTGTGGCGGGTCTCCTCCACTTT	CASSLAVAGLLHF
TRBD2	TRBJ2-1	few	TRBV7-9	TGTGCCAGCAGTTCCCCGGGACTAGCGGTACCTAATGAGCAGTTCTTC	CASSSPGLAVPNEQFF
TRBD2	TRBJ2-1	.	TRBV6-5	TGTGCCAGCAGTTACCCCTCAGCGGGAGGCCACAATGAGCAGTTCTTC	CASSYPSAGGHNEQFF
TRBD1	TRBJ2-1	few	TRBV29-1	TGCAGCGTTGAAGAGGACAGGGTCAATGAGCAGTTCTTC	CSVEEDRVNEQFF
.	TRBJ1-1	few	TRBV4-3	TGCGCCAGCAGCCCGCAGGGTAGGACTGAAGCTTTCTTT	CASSPQGRTEAFF
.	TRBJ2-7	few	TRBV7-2	TGTGCCAGCAGCTCGTTTTCTTACGAGCAGTACTTC	CASSSFSYEQYF
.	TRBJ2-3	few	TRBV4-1	TGCGCCAGCAGCCAAGACAGAACCACAGATACGCAGTATTTT	CASSQDRTTDTQYF
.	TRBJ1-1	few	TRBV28	TGTGCCAGCAGTCCAGGGCCACGGGGCACTGAAGCTTTCTTT	CASSPGPRGTEAFF
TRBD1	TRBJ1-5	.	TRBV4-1	TGCGCCAGCAGCCGATCACAGGGGGCAGGTCAGCCCCAGCATTTT	CASSRSQGAGQPQHF
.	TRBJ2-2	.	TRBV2	TGTGCCAGCAGTGGATCGGGAATCGGGGAGCTGTTTTTT	CASSGSGIGELFF
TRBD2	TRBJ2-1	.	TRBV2	TGTGCCAGCAGTCGCGGGGGGGTAAAGGGTGAGCAGTTCTTC	CASSRGGVKGEQFF
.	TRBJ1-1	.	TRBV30	TGTGCCTGGAGTTACAGGGTTGACACTGAAGCTTTCTTT	CAWSYRVDTEAFF
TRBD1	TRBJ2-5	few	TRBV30	TGTGCCTGGAGTGTATCAGGGGGCTTTCGGGAGACCCAGTACTTC	CAWSVSGGFRETQYF
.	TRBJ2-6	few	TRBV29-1	TGCAGCAGCGCAGTTGTGGTGGCTGGGGCCAACGTCCTGACTTTC	CSSAVVVAGANVLTF